This entry lists 11 T cell receptor beta chains sequenced from one sample in a study of blood T cell repertoires in COVID-19. The assay was immunoSEQ multiplex PCR, and TCRdb's table has in-frame clones only and misses some. Of some 290,000 clones in the sample, roughly 86% were seen once. The sequenced sample was PBMCs or T cells enriched from blood (not recorded which). The receptors here all came from a woman aged 25 to 39 who had recovered from COVID-19.

The gene calls are TRBV5-5 and TRBJ2-3; 11 bases line up with TRBD2. Trimming took 1 base from V and 4 from J; bases not matched to a gene: 5. Germline CDR1 and CDR2: SGHKS and YYEKEE (reference sequence). The CDR3 totals 16 residues. The DNA of the CDR3 is TGTGCCAGCAGCTTGACCGGACTAGCGGGCCCAGATACGCAGTATTTT. This sequence encodes CASSLTGLAGPDTQYF.

The CDR3 protein is CASSLDQGGQPQHF. The DNA for the CDR3 is TGTGCCAGCAGCTTGGATCAGGGGGGTCAGCCCCAGCATTTT. The chain has TRBV7-8 and TRBJ1-5, with 7 bases fitting TRBD1. The trim removed 3 bases at V and 6 bases at J, leaving 5 bases unmatched. The CDR3 is 14 amino acids. Germline assignment: CDR1 SGHVS and CDR2 FQNEAQ.

The chain couples TRBV19 to TRBJ1-2; 8 positions agree with TRBD1. Germline trimming cut 3 bases from V and 7 bases from J; bases unmatched to any gene: 4. CDR1 LNHDA and CDR2 SQIVND come from the germline V gene (reference sequence). CDR3 length: 13 residues. The CDR3 region is CASSIQGAGGYTF. In nucleotides, the CDR3 is TGTGCCAGTAGTATCCAGGGGGCAGGTGGCTACACCTTC.

The rearrangement joins TRBV6-5 to TRBJ2-6, with D possibly being TRBD2 (6 bases). The CDR3 loop spans 15 amino acids. Trimming shortened V by 6 bases and J by 4 bases, and 13 bases separated the two germline ends. The germline V gene has CDR1 MNHEY and CDR2 SVGAGI. The chain's CDR3 is CASRGGLEGANVLTF. DNA of the CDR3: TGTGCCAGCAGGGGGGGTCTGGAAGGGGCCAACGTCCTGACTTTC.

The chain couples TRBV27 to TRBJ1-2; weak D call: TRBD1 (5 bases). The CDR3 loop spans 14 amino acids. CDR1 and CDR2 from the germline V gene are MNHEY and SMNVEV (reference sequence). Trimming removed 6 bases at V and 4 bases at J, with 15 bases between. The CDR3 protein is CASRRSRQTYGYTF. DNA for the CDR3: TGTGCCAGCAGACGCAGCCGACAGACCTATGGCTACACCTTC.

The chain has TRBV27 and TRBJ2-2; TRBD2 matches 14 bases. Looked up from germline, CDR1 is MNHEY and CDR2 is SMNVEV (reference sequence). The CDR3 covers 19 residues. With V trimmed by 5 bases and J by 7 bases, 15 bases remained unmatched. The CDR3 spells CASSPNFPGLAGEDGELFF. CDR3 bases: TGTGCCAGCAGTCCAAACTTTCCGGGACTAGCGGGAGAGGACGGGGAGCTGTTTTTT.

The V gene is TRBV12-3 or TRBV12-4, the J gene TRBJ2-5, with 8 bases aligning to TRBD2. The trim removed 5 bases at V and 6 bases at J, leaving 2 bases unmatched. The CDR3 covers 12 residues. The CDR3 here is CASSGTSQTQYF. The CDR3 DNA sequence: TGTGCCAGCAGTGGGACTAGTCAGACCCAGTACTTC.

This rearrangement joins TRBV5-1 to TRBJ2-3; a weak D match, TRBD2 (5 bases). Trimming cost V 0 bases and J 2 bases, with 16 bases left between them. Germline CDR1 reads SGHRS; CDR2 reads YFSETQ. CDR3 size: 17 residues. The CDR3 sequence is CASSLALASRHTDTQYF. CDR3 in DNA: TGCGCCAGCAGCTTGGCTTTGGCTAGCCGGCACACAGATACGCAGTATTTT.

The V and J genes are TRBV7-9 and TRBJ1-1, with D possibly matching TRBD1 (6 bases). The V and J ends lost 4 bases and 4 bases respectively, with 16 bases between them. Germline lookup yields CDR1 SEHNR and CDR2 FQNEAQ (reference sequence). This CDR3 contains 15 residues. This chain's CDR3 is CASSSRRVGGTEAFF. The CDR3 nucleotides are TGTGCCAGCAGCTCCCGCAGAGTAGGGGGCACTGAAGCTTTCTTT.

The chain joins TRBV6-6 to TRBJ1-4; D not certain. Trimming stripped 6 bases from V and 10 bases from J, with 18 bases between. Germline CDR1 MNHNY, CDR2 SVGAGI (reference sequence). This CDR3 is 14 amino acids long. The CDR3 loop reads CASSPDLTRGKLFF. The CDR3 bases are TGTGCCAGCAGCCCCGATCTCACCCGGGGAAAACTGTTTTTT.

The gene calls are TRBV14 and TRBJ1-3; D not certain. Germline V gives CDR1 SGHDN, CDR2 FVKESK. The V end lost 0 bases, the J end lost 1 base, and 10 bases lay between the germline ends. The CDR3 runs 16 residues. The CDR3 DNA reads as TGTGCCAGCAGCCAAGATGCGGCAGCGTCTGGAAACACCATATATTTT. Amino acids: CASSQDAAASGNTIYF. The variable domain in full, with the rest retrieved from reference TRBV14 and TRBJ1-3, is EAGVTQFPSHSVIEKGQTVTLRCDPISGHDNLYWYRRVMGKEIKFLLHFVKESKQDESGMPNNRFLAERTGGTYSTLKVQPAELEDSGVYFCASSQDAAASGNTIYFGEGSWLTVV.